A selection of T cell receptor beta chains follows, all from one sample in a study of CD8+ T cells in alopecia areata. The protocol was immunoSEQ multiplex PCR, while the TCRdb copy is restricted to in-frame clones and leaves out a portion. The sample shows 180,000 or so clones, approximately 53% of them seen only once. This material consisted of CD8+ T cells sorted from blood, taken at week 24, from a patient treated with tofacitinib. These receptor sequences come from a human donor with alopecia areata. Both conserved end residues are part of each CDR3. Each record gives: D gene, clone size, V gene, J gene, CDR3 DNA, CDR3 protein. The D gene is left open where the match is weak. Size tells how often a clone was seen (once, few, many) or the class of an expanded clone, and some rows leave it out.

-	few	TRBV29-1	TRBJ1-1	TGCAGCGTTGAACTTTACAGGGAGGTTTTT	CSVELYREVF
-	-	TRBV5-6	TRBJ1-2	TGTGCCAGCAGCTTGAACCCAGTCCTCTATGGCTACACCTTC	CASSLNPVLYGYTF
-	-	TRBV13	TRBJ1-2	TGTGCCAGCAGCTTTCTTTCCAGCTATGGCTACACCTTC	CASSFLSSYGYTF
-	few	TRBV29-1	TRBJ1-2	TGCAGCGTTGCTGGCGGGGGTGCTAACTATGGCTACACCTTC	CSVAGGGANYGYTF
-	-	TRBV4-3	TRBJ1-1	TGCGCCAGCAGCCAAGACCCGAACACTGAAGCTTTCTTT	CASSQDPNTEAFF
-	once	TRBV11-2	TRBJ2-2	TGTGCCAGCAGCTTAGTGTACAGGGAGAGCGGGGAGCTGTTTTTT	CASSLVYRESGELFF
TRBD2	-	TRBV5-4	TRBJ2-7	TGTGCCAGCAGAAATCGGGGGGGCCTGTACGAGCAGTACTTC	CASRNRGGLYEQYF
-	-	TRBV7-9	TRBJ1-1	TGTGCCAGCAGCATCGGACCGAATGAAGCTTTCTTT	CASSIGPNEAFF
-	-	TRBV30	TRBJ2-7	TGTGCCTGGGGGGCCCCAAATGGCGAGCAGTACTTC	CAWGAPNGEQYF
-	-	TRBV30	TRBJ1-1	TGTGCCTTCAGGGTGGCCACTGAAGCTTTCTTT	CAFRVATEAFF
-	few	TRBV7-9	TRBJ1-1	TGTGCCAGCAGCTCTGGAACTGAAGCTTTCTTT	CASSSGTEAFF
-	few	TRBV29-1	TRBJ2-2	TGCAGCGTTGAATTTAGCACCGGGGAGCTGTTTTTT	CSVEFSTGELFF
-	-	TRBV11-2	TRBJ2-7	TGTGCCAGCAGCTTAGAGCGTCTCGGCGAGCAGTACTTC	CASSLERLGEQYF
-	few	TRBV9	TRBJ2-7	TGTGCCAGCAGCTCCTATGGGTCCTCGGACGAGCAGTACTTC	CASSSYGSSDEQYF
TRBD1	-	TRBV5-1	TRBJ2-1	TGCGCCAGCAGCTTCAACAGGGGACACAATGAGCAGTTCTTC	CASSFNRGHNEQFF
TRBD1	-	TRBV30	TRBJ1-1	TGTGCCTGGGGACAGGGGTGGGACACTGAAGCTTTCTTT	CAWGQGWDTEAFF
-	-	TRBV4-3	TRBJ2-7	TGCGCCAGCAGCCAAGATTATGGTTCCTCCTACGAGCAGTACTTC	CASSQDYGSSYEQYF
-	-	TRBV29-1	TRBJ2-3	TGCAGCGTCCTACACCATAGCACAGATACGCAGTATTTT	CSVLHHSTDTQYF
-	-	TRBV10-2	TRBJ2-7	TGCGCCAGCAGTGAGAAGGGTTACGACGAGCAGTACTTC	CASSEKGYDEQYF
-	few	TRBV29-1	TRBJ2-7	TGCAGCGTTGAGGACAGTTCCAACTACGAGCAGTACTTC	CSVEDSSNYEQYF
TRBD1	-	TRBV29-1	TRBJ1-1	TGCAGCGTTTCACGACAGGGGGTGGACACTGAAGCTTTCTTT	CSVSRQGVDTEAFF
-	once	TRBV4-3	TRBJ1-6	TGCGCCAGCAGAGGGGGGTATAATTCACCCCTCCACTTT	CASRGGYNSPLHF
-	-	TRBV30	TRBJ1-5	TGTGCCTGGAGTGTAGGCAGGGGACCAAATCAGCCCCAGCATTTT	CAWSVGRGPNQPQHF
TRBD1	once	TRBV7-8	TRBJ2-5	TGTGCCAGCAGCGACCCTCAAGGGACAGATCAAGAGACCCAGTACTTC	CASSDPQGTDQETQYF
-	-	TRBV30	TRBJ1-1	TGTGCCTGGATTCTTTCGAGCACTGAAGCTTTCTTT	CAWILSSTEAFF
TRBD1	few	TRBV5-1	TRBJ2-7	TGCGCCAGCAGCTTGGGGACCGGGACAGGTGCCTACGAGCAGTACTTC	CASSLGTGTGAYEQYF
-	few	TRBV7-9	TRBJ2-7	TGTGCCAGCAGCTTAGAGGCAGGGTGGGACGAGCAGTACTTC	CASSLEAGWDEQYF
-	-	TRBV20-1	TRBJ1-1	TGCAGTGCTCCCGAGGGGACTGAAGCTTTCTTT	CSAPEGTEAFF